The 14 T cell receptor beta chains reported below all come from one sample, sequenced in a study of human T cells and chemical hapten exposure. Sample time point: patch test 1, 2 weeks after DPC sensitization. Treatment in this sample: therapeutic diphenylcyclopropenone sensitization with weekly scalp DPC. TCRdb independently ran MiXCR on the RACE reads; one entry per CDR3 protein. The data hold roughly 200,000 distinct CDR3 sequences, with approximately 20% observed a single time. The specimen comprised whole blood, sampled in connection with sensitization to the hapten diphenylcyclopropenone (DPC). Receptors originate from a woman between 45 and 65 years old with alopecia areata. Some clones in this sample may be carry-over from other donors' samples.

The rearrangement uses TRBV6-1 and TRBJ1-1; 8 nucleotides agree with TRBD1. This CDR3 comprises 13 residues. The germline gives CDR1 MNHNS, CDR2 SASEGT. The ends lost 6 bases at V and 4 bases at J; junction bases unmatched: 4. The CDR3 DNA reads TGTGCCAGCAGCATTACAGGGGGCACTGAAGCTTTCTTT. This sequence encodes CASSITGGTEAFF.

Details on this clonotype: The junction departs from the called germline gene at one end, perhaps through a read error. The chain has TRBV12-3 or TRBV12-4 and TRBJ2-7; the match to TRBD2 covers 10 bases. This CDR3 contains 17 residues. In nucleotides, the CDR3 is TGTGCCAACAGTGGGTGGAGCGGGAGGGCGGTCTCCTACGAGCAGTACTTC. Translation gives CANSGWSGRAVSYEQYF.

The chain uses TRBV7-8 and TRBJ2-5; maybe TRBD1 (5 bases). The CDR3 runs to 15 residues. Germline lookup yields CDR1 SGHVS and CDR2 FQNEAQ. Trimming stripped 1 base from V and 2 bases from J, with 11 bases between. This CDR3 is CASSLDRRQQETQYF. For the CDR3, the DNA is TGTGCCAGCAGCTTAGACAGGCGTCAGCAAGAGACCCAGTACTTC. The complete variable domain, with remaining parts taken from reference TRBV7-8 and TRBJ2-5, reads GAGVSQSPRYKVAKRGQDVALRCDPISGHVSLFWYQQALGQGPEFLTYFQNEAQLDKSGLPSDRFFAERPEGSVSTLKIQRTQQEDSAVYLCASSLDRRQQETQYFGPGTRLLVL.

The chain is built from TRBV7-2 and TRBJ2-7, with 10 bases that match TRBD1. There are 14 residues in the CDR3. CDR1 and CDR2 from the germline V gene are SGHTA and FQGNSA. V gave up 6 bases and J gave up 2 bases; unmatched junction bases: 4. CDR3 in DNA: TGTGCCAGCAGGGCGACAGGGGGCCCCTACGAGCAGTACTTC. Protein: CASRATGGPYEQYF.

The gene calls are TRBV29-1 and TRBJ1-2; 7 bases map to TRBD1. CDR3 size: 12 residues. Germline V gives CDR1 SQVTM, CDR2 ANQGSEA. After removal of 4 bases from V and 5 bases from J, the junction contained 4 bases not matched to a gene. DNA of the CDR3: TGCAGCGTTGGGAACAGGGGATATGGCTACACCTTC. Protein sequence: CSVGNRGYGYTF.

The chain recombines TRBV27 with TRBJ2-5, with TRBD1 matching over 9 bases. The CDR3 has 15 residues. The V gene's germline CDR1 is MNHEY and CDR2 SMNVEV (reference sequence). V dropped 6 bases and J dropped 0; count of bases not matched to a gene: 5. DNA of the CDR3: TGTGCCAGCAGCACCGGGACAGGGTACCAAGAGACCCAGTACTTC. This codes for CASSTGTGYQETQYF.

In nucleotides, the CDR3 is TGTGCCAGCAGTGAAGACGGCCTAGCCTCCACCGGGGAGCTGTTTTTT. Its protein product is CASSEDGLASTGELFF. The J gene is TRBJ2-2, the V gene TRBV25-1; D possibly corresponds to TRBD2 (5 bases). V lost 2 bases to trimming and J lost 4 bases, with 14 bases between them. The germline V gene encodes CDR1 MGHDK and CDR2 SYGVNS. The CDR3 loop spans 16 amino acids.

The gene calls are TRBV14 and TRBJ2-7; D is ambiguous. The CDR3 is 13 amino acids. CDR1 SGHDN and CDR2 FVKESK come from the germline V gene. Trimming shortened V by 0 bases and J by 7 bases, and 10 bases separated the two germline ends. The CDR3 is CASSQDFSGEQYF. CDR3 coding DNA: TGTGCCAGCAGCCAAGATTTTAGTGGGGAGCAGTACTTC.

The chain uses TRBV5-1 and TRBJ2-1; 8 bases fit TRBD2. The germline V gene encodes CDR1 SGHRS and CDR2 YFSETQ. The CDR3 totals 15 residues. The V segment lost 1 base and the J segment 3 bases; nucleotides outside the gene matches: 3. The CDR3: CASSLPLAVYNEQFF. The CDR3 DNA is TGCGCCAGCAGCTTGCCACTAGCGGTCTACAATGAGCAGTTCTTC.

This clonotype was counted only a few times. The chain has TRBV11-2 and TRBJ1-5; 9 bases are shared with TRBD1. Looked up from germline, CDR1 is SGHAT and CDR2 is FQNNGV. Trimming removed 1 base from V and 2 bases from J; junction bases left unmatched: 0. CDR3 length equals 15 residues. The CDR3 loop reads CASSLGTGGNQPQHF. CDR3 DNA: TGTGCCAGCAGCTTAGGGACAGGGGGCAATCAGCCCCAGCATTTT.

The chain recombines TRBV6-5 with TRBJ1-2; D perhaps matches TRBD1 (6 bases). Germline CDR1 and CDR2: MNHEY and SVGAGI. CDR3 length equals 13 residues. V gave up 5 bases and J gave up 8 bases, with 15 bases separating them. As DNA, the CDR3 is TGTGCCAGCAGTCCCACAGGGATCGGAGGCTACACCTTC. This sequence encodes CASSPTGIGGYTF.

J is TRBJ1-1 and V is TRBV12-3 or TRBV12-4; 7 nucleotides align to TRBD1. The V segment lost 5 bases and the J segment 6 bases; nucleotides outside the gene matches: 9. The CDR3 contains 14 residues. CDR3 nucleotides: TGTGCCAGCAGTAGTCCCACCGGGACAGCTGAAGCTTTCTTT. It encodes CASSSPTGTAEAFF.

This clonotype was detected many times. J is TRBJ2-7 and V is TRBV5-5; maybe TRBD2 (6 bases). The V gene lost 3 bases and the J gene lost 4 bases, with 20 bases spanning the gap. CDR1 SGHKS and CDR2 YYEKEE come from the germline V gene (reference sequence). The CDR3 is made up of 16 amino acids. CDR3 in amino acids: CASSSGQAGLAYEQYF. The CDR3, as DNA: TGTGCCAGCAGCTCCGGTCAGGCGGGATTAGCGTACGAGCAGTACTTC.

This clonotype has ten or more counts. This sequence joins TRBV9 and TRBJ2-1; TRBD2 agrees at 11 bases. V trimming: 5 bases; J trimming: 7 bases; junction bases outside the gene matches: 5. This CDR3 comprises 14 residues. CDR1 and CDR2 from the germline V gene are SGDLS and YYNGEE. The CDR3 region has the DNA TGTGCCAGCAGTACTAGCGGGAGCTCTAATGAGCAGTTCTTC. Its translation is CASSTSGSSNEQFF.